A single sample gave rise to the 11 T cell receptor beta chains below, sequenced in a study of T-cell reconstitution after alpha-beta-depleted transplantation in children. TCRbeta library construction was performed incorporating unique molecular identifiers. TCRdb fed the PCR reads into MiXCR, producing one record per CDR3 protein. The sample shows some 490,000 distinct CDR3 sequences, around 12% of them seen only once. Source: PBMCs from the stem cell graft donor, taken from the stem cell graft. The receptors were gathered from a human donor who donated a stem cell graft to a child with combined immunodeficiency.

V and J are TRBV24-1 and TRBJ2-3, with D possibly matching TRBD2 (5 bases). CDR3 length equals 13 residues. The V and J ends lost 7 bases and 2 bases respectively, with 9 bases between them. CDR1 is KGHDR and CDR2 is SFDVKD in the germline V gene. CDR3: CATRTTNTDTQYF. DNA for the CDR3: TGTGCCACCAGGACTACGAACACAGATACGCAGTATTTT.

The V and J genes are TRBV12-3 or TRBV12-4 and TRBJ1-3; TRBD1 might be the D (6 bases). CDR3 length: 18 amino acids. Trimming shortened V by 3 bases and J by 0 bases, and 18 bases separated the two germline ends. Here the CDR3 DNA reads TGTGCCAGCAGTTTTGATGACAGGCCCCTGAGCTCTGGAAACACCATATATTTT. This encodes CASSFDDRPLSSGNTIYF.

This clonotype was found a few times. The CDR3 reads CASSVGQGGPEAFF. The CDR3 DNA sequence: TGTGCCAGCAGTGTGGGACAGGGTGGTCCTGAAGCTTTCTTT. The chain recombines TRBV6-1 with TRBJ1-1; TRBD1 matches at 9 bases. V lost 4 bases and J lost 6; bases outside the gene matches: 6. This CDR3 has 14 amino acids. Germline CDR1 is MNHNS and CDR2 is SASEGT.

This clonotype was observed at least ten times. CDR3 nucleotides: TGTGCCAGCAGCTTAGGGCGCGGGGGGGCGGTCGGCACAGATACGCAGTATTTT. It specifies CASSLGRGGAVGTDTQYF. This chain joins TRBV7-2 and TRBJ2-3; TRBD2 matches at 9 bases. Trimming at V came to 1 base and at J to 1 base, leaving 9 bases not matched to a gene. The CDR3 is made up of 18 amino acids. From germline, CDR1 is SGHTA and CDR2 FQGNSA.

In its sample, this clonotype was seen once. The V call is TRBV5-1, the J call TRBJ1-2, with 11 bases identical to TRBD1. The CDR3 extends over 15 amino acids. The germline V gene encodes CDR1 SGHRS and CDR2 YFSETQ. The V segment lost 3 bases and the J segment 6 bases; nucleotides outside the gene matches: 7. CDR3 in DNA: TGCGCCAGCAGCTCCGGACAGGGGGCGTTCGATGGCTACACCTTC. Its protein product is CASSSGQGAFDGYTF. Variable domain in full (rest from reference TRBV5-1 and TRBJ1-2): KAGVTQTPRYLIKTRGQQVTLSCSPISGHRSVSWYQQTPGQGLQFLFEYFSETQRNKGNFPGRFSGRQFSNSRSEMNVSTLELGDSALYLCASSSGQGAFDGYTFGSGTRLTVV.

This clonotype was detected many times. As DNA, the CDR3 is TGTGCCAGCATGTTATCTGGGGACCAAGAGACCCAGTACTTC. Encoded protein: CASMLSGDQETQYF. This rearrangement joins TRBV6-5 to TRBJ2-5, with D hard to call. V lost 7 bases and J 0 bases, leaving 12 bases between the germline ends. The CDR3 consists of 14 residues. The V gene's germline CDR1 is MNHEY and CDR2 SVGAGI.

This clonotype was observed a few times. The chain combines TRBV5-5 with TRBJ2-1; no firm D call. V was clipped by 1 base and J by 0 bases, with 11 bases between them. Germline loops: CDR1 SGHKS, CDR2 YYEKEE (reference sequence). This CDR3 comprises 16 residues. This chain's CDR3 is CASSLPGWDSYNEQFF. The CDR3, as DNA: TGTGCCAGCAGCTTGCCGGGCTGGGACTCCTACAATGAGCAGTTCTTC.

This clonotype was recorded many times. The chain uses TRBV5-1 and TRBJ2-1; possibly TRBD1 for D (6 bases). Germline loops: CDR1 SGHRS, CDR2 YFSETQ. The length of the CDR3 is 13 residues. V was cut by 5 bases and J by 4 bases, with 10 bases left in between. The CDR3 loop reads CASRPGDYNEQFF. The CDR3 DNA reads TGCGCCAGCAGGCCAGGGGATTACAATGAGCAGTTCTTC. The whole variable domain, filled in from reference TRBV5-1 and TRBJ2-1, reads KAGVTQTPRYLIKTRGQQVTLSCSPISGHRSVSWYQQTPGQGLQFLFEYFSETQRNKGNFPGRFSGRQFSNSRSEMNVSTLELGDSALYLCASRPGDYNEQFFGPGTRLTVL.

This clonotype was detected a few times. The chain recombines TRBV4-2 with TRBJ2-7, with D perhaps TRBD1 or TRBD2 (6 bases each). Trimming removed 0 bases at V and 1 base at J, with 10 bases between. Germline loops: CDR1 LGHNA, CDR2 YNFKEQ. CDR3 length: 15 residues. The chain's CDR3 is CASSQDGGPSYEQYF. CDR3 in DNA: TGTGCCAGCAGCCAAGATGGGGGGCCGTCCTACGAGCAGTACTTC.

This clonotype was picked up many times. This rearrangement joins TRBV29-1 to TRBJ2-6, with a weak D call TRBD2 (5 bases). Germline V gives CDR1 SQVTM, CDR2 ANQGSEA. The CDR3 is 13 amino acids. Trimming took 0 bases from V and 9 from J, leaving 9 bases between them. The CDR3 bases are TGCAGCGTTGAAGATACAGACTACAACGTCCTGACTTTC. Translating gives CSVEDTDYNVLTF.

This clonotype was seen a handful of times. The gene calls are TRBV4-3 and TRBJ2-3; 15 bases fit TRBD2. V was pared by 4 bases and J by 2 bases, with 7 bases of the junction left unmatched. Germline V lookup: CDR1 LGHNA, CDR2 YSLEER. This CDR3 spans 18 amino acids. CDR3 in DNA: TGCGCCAGCAGCCCTGGACTAGCGGGAGGGCCCGTCACAGATACGCAGTATTTT. This encodes CASSPGLAGGPVTDTQYF.